Shown below are 9 T cell receptor beta chains from a single sample sequenced in a study of T cell responses to AZD1222 COVID-19 vaccine. This table comes from immunoSEQ multiplex PCR, and its TCRdb copy is limited to in-frame clones, with some not included. Here the sample spans 100,000 to 150,000 clones, less than 95% being singletons. The input for sequencing was peripheral blood, taken on day 0 of MenACWY control vaccination. Source of these receptors: an adult in good health.

The chain joins TRBV4-3 to TRBJ2-6; unclear D gene. Germline CDR1 reads LGHNA; CDR2 reads YSLEER. The CDR3 has 11 residues. The V gene lost 8 bases and the J gene lost 9 bases, with 8 bases spanning the gap. The CDR3, as DNA: TGCGCCAGCGGTTCTGTCAACGTCCTGACTTTC. This encodes CASGSVNVLTF.

This clone was recorded only once. CDR3 nucleotide sequence: TGTGCCACCAGTGCCGGGGCGAACACTGAAGCTTTCTTT. Translation gives CATSAGANTEAFF. The chain couples TRBV24-1 to TRBJ1-1; TRBD1 might be the D (5 bases). CDR1 and CDR2 from the germline V gene are KGHDR and SFDVKD. Trimming took 5 bases from V and 1 from J, leaving 7 bases between them. CDR3 length: 13 amino acids.

This chain uses TRBV27 with TRBJ2-7; no clear D. The V end was cut by 2 bases, the J end by 2 bases, with 1 base between. The CDR3 consists of 11 residues. Germline V gives CDR1 MNHEY, CDR2 SMNVEV (reference sequence). The CDR3 reads CASSLPYEQYV. The CDR3 nucleotides are TGTGCCAGCAGTTTACCCTACGAGCAGTACGTC.

V usage is TRBV6-5 and J usage is TRBJ2-1; 10 positions match TRBD2. CDR3 length equals 15 residues. The germline V gene has CDR1 MNHEY and CDR2 SVGAGI. Trimming at V came to 6 bases and at J to 6 bases, leaving 8 bases not matched to a gene. The CDR3 nucleotides are TGTGCCAGCAGCTCCAGCGGGGGGGCCTCCAATGAGCAGTTCTTC. Translating gives CASSSSGGASNEQFF.

This chain links TRBV4-2 with TRBJ2-7; D is tentatively TRBD1 or TRBD2 (6 bases each). The CDR3 is made up of 16 amino acids. V dropped 1 base and J dropped 2 bases, with 15 bases sitting between them. Germline V gene data show CDR1 as LGHNA and CDR2 as YNFKEQ. The CDR3 sequence is CASSQAAGQRTYEQYF. In DNA, the CDR3 is TGTGCCAGCAGCCAAGCGGCGGGACAACGGACCTACGAGCAGTACTTC.

V is TRBV3-1 (or the pseudogene TRBV3-2) and J is TRBJ1-4; D not certain. Germline CDR1 and CDR2: LGHDT and YNNKEL (reference sequence). CDR3 length: 14 amino acids. With 3 bases removed from V and 5 bases from J, the gap between germline ends came to 10 bases. CDR3 sequence (DNA): TGTGCCAGCAGCCACCCTTACTCAAATGAAAAACTGTTTTTT. It translates to CASSHPYSNEKLFF.

This rearrangement joins TRBV6-5 to TRBJ1-4; D is unclear. Germline CDR1 MNHEY, CDR2 SVGAGI. The CDR3 contains 14 residues. Trimming removed 5 bases from V and 7 bases from J, with 14 bases in between. The CDR3 DNA is TGTGCCAGCAGTCACGGTGTCTACTCTGAAAAACTGTTTTTT. This gives the protein CASSHGVYSEKLFF.

The genes are TRBV10-3 and TRBJ1-5, with 9 nucleotides matching TRBD1. Germline values: CDR1 ENHRY, CDR2 SYGVKD. The ends lost 3 bases at V and 7 bases at J; junction bases unmatched: 16. The CDR3 contains 18 residues. As DNA, the CDR3 is TGTGCCATCAGTGAACAACCGGGACAGGGTGAAGTGGGGCAGCCCCAGCATTTT. It encodes CAISEQPGQGEVGQPQHF.

There are a few counts of this clone. The V call is TRBV6-1, the J call TRBJ1-3, with no clear D. V was shortened by 5 bases and J by 0 bases, with 14 bases between the two germline ends. The germline V gene has CDR1 MNHNS and CDR2 SASEGT. The CDR3 runs to 16 residues. The CDR3 region has the DNA TGTGCCAGCAGTAAAGTGGGCCTCAGCTCTGGAAACACCATATATTTT. It is translated as CASSKVGLSSGNTIYF.